The T cell receptor (beta chain) described here comes from a study of blood T cell repertoires in COVID-19. Study context: T cells, B-cell-depleted T cells, or PBMCs supplied cDNA or gDNA.

The germline V gene has CDR1 SGHAT and CDR2 FQNNGV. There are 13 residues in the CDR3. Trimming removed 3 bases at V and 5 bases at J, with 9 bases between. TCRdb's copy holds only in-frame clones and misses some; the assay was immunoSEQ multiplex PCR. Of 300,000 to 350,000 clones listed, approximately 89% are singletons. This chain uses TRBV11-2 with TRBJ2-3, with D tentatively TRBD1 (6 bases). The sequenced sample consisted of peripheral blood. The sequence was collected from a woman aged 30 to 39 with COVID-19, enrolled during active disease. In DNA form, the CDR3 reads TGTGCCAGCAGCTTGCACAGGGAAGATACGCAGTATTTT. It codes for CASSLHREDTQYF.